This T cell receptor beta chain comes out of a study of T-cell reconstitution after alpha-beta-depleted transplantation in children. Unique molecular identifiers were used to barcode this TCRbeta library. From the PCR reads, TCRdb called clonotypes with MiXCR, one entry per CDR3 protein. The data contain roughly 500,000 distinct CDR3 sequences, over 25% of them singletons. Germline loops: CDR1 MDHEN, CDR2 SYDVKM. The V end lost 3 bases, the J end lost 6 bases, and 15 bases lay between the germline ends. This CDR3 is 14 amino acids long. This clonotype was detected only a few times. The sequencing used PBMCs from the stem cell graft donor, collected from the stem cell graft. This receptor was taken from a human donor who donated a stem cell graft to a child with aplastic anemia. The genes are TRBV28 and TRBJ2-7; a weak D match, TRBD1 (5 bases). The CDR3 nucleotides read TGTGCCAGCAGTTTTCGGACAATTAGTCCCGAGCAGTACTTC. It specifies CASSFRTISPEQYF.